This TCR beta chain was obtained from a study of OX40 agonist ivuxolimab in advanced cancers. Libraries were prepared by immunoSEQ multiplex PCR; TCRdb keeps only in-frame clonotypes and omits some of them. The table lists 65,000 to 85,000 clones, approximately 88% of them singletons. At baseline, cycle 4 day 1, and cycle 7 day 1, blood was sampled. The TCR was taken from an adult with an advanced solid tumor such as melanoma, head and neck, liver or kidney cancer. Source: CD4+ or CD8+ T cells sorted from blood, taken in a trial of the OX40 agonist ivuxolimab.

CDR3 sequence reads: CASNSASDRTNSPLHF. For the CDR3, the DNA is TGTGCCAGCAACTCAGCCTCGGACAGGACTAATTCACCCCTCCACTTT. The V gene is TRBV5-4, the J gene TRBJ1-6; 7 nucleotides match TRBD1. Per germline, CDR1 SGHNT and CDR2 YYREEE (reference sequence). J lost 6 bases, V lost 6 bases, and 12 bases had no gene match. This CDR3 region has 16 residues. The full variable domain, in which reference TRBV5-4 and TRBJ1-6 provide the parts outside the CDR3, is ETGVTQSPTHLIKTRGQQVTLRCSSQSGHNTVSWYQQALGQGPQFIFQYYREEENGRGNFPPRFSGLQFPNYSSELNVNALELDDSALYLCASNSASDRTNSPLHFGNGTRLTVT.